This T cell receptor (beta chain) appears in the sequencing data of a study of blood T cell repertoires in COVID-19 (dated by TCRdb to 2018 to 2021). About the study as a whole: Collaborator samples came from the United States, Italy and Spain and covered acute and convalescent phases of COVID-19. The prospective study material was composed of cDNA or gDNA derived from T cells, B-cell-depleted T cells, or PBMCs. Deeply sampled blood TCRbeta repertoires from subjects exposed to, actively infected with, or recovered from COVID-19 were included in the dataset. The sample metadata nearly always contained a de-identified subject ID, COVID-19 status, age in years and sex. A freely available public database, intended as a resource for researchers studying the immune response to SARS-CoV-2, is where the repertoires were released. Samples came from the ongoing ImmuneRACE study (first 160 participants) plus 1,254 subjects from 6 global collaborators. Where available, HLA class I and class II types were obtained from metadata supplied by the sample provider rather than from assay-based typing.

Per the germline V gene, MNHEY is the CDR1 and SVGEGT is the CDR2. The CDR3 sequence holds 17 residues, the cysteine and phenylalanine included. Only the CDR3 part of the read is kept: 51 bases, read in frame from the first base. The V end loses 2 bases and the J end loses 0 bases, and a stretch of 13 bases separates them. Beyond this particular receptor, the publication reports: Clinical and demographic metadata were provided uncurated, with the amount varying by source and participant.

TCRbeta CDR3 regions were amplified from genomic DNA using the immunoSEQ Assay, a bias-controlled multiplex PCR. The authors' analysis ran thus. Within the assay, amplification of reference gene primers was used to estimate how many nucleated cells each sample contained. Sequence reads were collapsed and filtered to measure the absolute abundance of every unique TCRbeta CDR3 rearrangement. For each sample, productive Simpson clonality was calculated as the square root of Simpson's diversity index across productive rearrangements. This immuneACCESS table, as held by TCRdb, lists in-frame sequences with V and J called but not all clones. Of the missing ones, under half trace to an unresolved V gene in checked studies; the others have no known cause. The DNA gave D and trimming, while V, J and clone size come from that table. The sample contains 120,000 or so clones, over 75% of them found a single time. 16% of the sample goes to the ten largest clones.

As regards this clone: The target of this receptor is not known. Within one base of it there is no much larger clone, and no base qualities were kept.

Whole blood was collected in K2EDTA tubes by collaborating institutions according to the institutions' own protocols. For TCRbeta analysis, collaborator samples were shipped as frozen whole blood, as isolated PBMCs, or as DNA extracted from either sample type. Material: peripheral blood. This receptor was taken from a man aged 55 to 70 with active or convalescent COVID-19. The rearrangement combines TRBV6-2 or TRBV6-3 with TRBJ2-2, with the D gene too uncertain to name. The nucleotides read TGTGCCAGCAGTTACGGTAACTATAACGCGAACACCGGGGAGCTGTTTTTT. Its translation reads: CASSYGNYNANTGELFF.